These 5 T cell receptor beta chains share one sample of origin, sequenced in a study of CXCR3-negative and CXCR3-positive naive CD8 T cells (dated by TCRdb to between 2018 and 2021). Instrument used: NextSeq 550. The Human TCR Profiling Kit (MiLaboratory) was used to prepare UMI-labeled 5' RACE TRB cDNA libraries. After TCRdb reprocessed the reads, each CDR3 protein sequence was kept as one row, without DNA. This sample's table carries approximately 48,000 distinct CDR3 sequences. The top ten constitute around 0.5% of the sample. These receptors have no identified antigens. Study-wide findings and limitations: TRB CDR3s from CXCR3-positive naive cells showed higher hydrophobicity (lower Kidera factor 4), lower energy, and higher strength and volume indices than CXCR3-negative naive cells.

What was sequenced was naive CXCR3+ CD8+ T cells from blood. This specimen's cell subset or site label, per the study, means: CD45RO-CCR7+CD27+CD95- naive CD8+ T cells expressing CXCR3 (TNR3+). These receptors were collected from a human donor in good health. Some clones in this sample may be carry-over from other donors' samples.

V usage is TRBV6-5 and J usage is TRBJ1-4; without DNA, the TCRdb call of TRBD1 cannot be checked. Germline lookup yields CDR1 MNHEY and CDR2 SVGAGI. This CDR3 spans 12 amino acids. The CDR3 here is CASGQGDEKLFF.

The CDR3 sequence: CASSEGGPLAPVEQYF. This rearrangement joins TRBV2 to TRBJ2-7; the TCRdb D gene call, TRBD1, has no DNA to confirm it. The germline gives CDR1 SNHLY, CDR2 FYNNEI. The CDR3 consists of 16 residues. The variable domain in full, with the rest retrieved from reference TRBV2 and TRBJ2-7, is EPEVTQTPSHQVTQMGQEVILRCVPISNHLYFYWYRQILGQKVEFLVSFYNNEISEKSEIFDDQFSVERPDGSNFTLKIRSTKLEDSAMYFCASSEGGPLAPVEQYFGPGTRLTVT.

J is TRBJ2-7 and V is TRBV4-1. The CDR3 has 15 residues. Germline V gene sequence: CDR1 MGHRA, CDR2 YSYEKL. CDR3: CASSQEDRSSYEQYF.

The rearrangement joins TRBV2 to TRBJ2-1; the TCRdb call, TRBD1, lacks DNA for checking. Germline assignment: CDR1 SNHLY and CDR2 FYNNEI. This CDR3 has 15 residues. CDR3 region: CASNVVDSRRGEQFF.

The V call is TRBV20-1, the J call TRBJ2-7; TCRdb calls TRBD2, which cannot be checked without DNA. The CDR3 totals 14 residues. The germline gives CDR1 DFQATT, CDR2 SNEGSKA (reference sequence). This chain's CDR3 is CSTTASGYSYEQYF.